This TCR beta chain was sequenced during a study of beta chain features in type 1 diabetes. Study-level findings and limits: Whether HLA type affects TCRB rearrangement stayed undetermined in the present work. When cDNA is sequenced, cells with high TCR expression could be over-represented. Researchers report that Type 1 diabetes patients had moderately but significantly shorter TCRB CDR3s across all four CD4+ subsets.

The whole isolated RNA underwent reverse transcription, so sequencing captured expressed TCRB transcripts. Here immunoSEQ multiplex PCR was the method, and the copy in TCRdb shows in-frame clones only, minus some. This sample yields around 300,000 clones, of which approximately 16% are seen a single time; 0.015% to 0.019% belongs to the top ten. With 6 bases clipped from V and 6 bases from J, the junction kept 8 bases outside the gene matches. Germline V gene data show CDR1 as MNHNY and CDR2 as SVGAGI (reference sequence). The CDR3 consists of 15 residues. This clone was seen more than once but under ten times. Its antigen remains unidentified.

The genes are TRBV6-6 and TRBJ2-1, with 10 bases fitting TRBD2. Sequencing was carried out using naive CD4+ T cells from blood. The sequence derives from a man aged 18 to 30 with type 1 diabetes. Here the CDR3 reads CASRTSGGASNEQFF. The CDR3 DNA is TGTGCCAGCAGGACAAGCGGGGGGGCTTCCAATGAGCAGTTCTTC.